These T cell receptor beta chains were read from a single sample in a study of blood T cell repertoires in COVID-19. The method was immunoSEQ multiplex PCR; TCRdb's version includes in-frame clones alone and lacks a portion of them. The sample lists about 200,000 clones; 75% to 90% were seen once. Sequenced input: peripheral blood. These receptors originate from a human donor in a cohort sampled during active COVID-19. Both conserved end residues are part of each CDR3. The D gene is left open where the match is weak. Only part of the rows carry a size: once, few, many, or a class if the clone is expanded.

V: TRBV30
D: .
J: TRBJ2-1
size: .
DNA: TGTGCCTGGAGTTCAAAAAGGGACACCTACAATGAGCAGTTCTTC
CDR3: CAWSSKRDTYNEQFF

V: TRBV9
D: .
J: TRBJ1-1
size: .
DNA: TGTGCCAGCAGCGTAGCTTTGGGGGCCAACCCTTCTGAAGCTTTCTTT
CDR3: CASSVALGANPSEAFF

V: TRBV7-9
D: .
J: TRBJ1-6
size: .
DNA: TGTGCCAGCAGCTTAATATTTTTGGGGGGTAATTCACCCCTCCACTTT
CDR3: CASSLIFLGGNSPLHF

V: TRBV19
D: .
J: TRBJ2-2
size: .
DNA: TGTGCCAGTAGTATACGGTCAGGGTCTAACACCGGGGAGCTGTTTTTT
CDR3: CASSIRSGSNTGELFF

V: TRBV14
D: .
J: TRBJ1-1
size: .
DNA: TGTGCCAGCAGCCAAGTGCTCGGTAACACTGAAGCTTTCTTT
CDR3: CASSQVLGNTEAFF

V: TRBV9
D: TRBD1
J: TRBJ1-1
size: .
DNA: TGTGCCAGCAGCGACTCGACAGGGGTGAACACTGAAGCTTTCTTT
CDR3: CASSDSTGVNTEAFF

V: TRBV2
D: .
J: TRBJ2-7
size: few
DNA: TGTGCCAGCAGTCAGGATTGGTCCTACGAGCAGTACTTC
CDR3: CASSQDWSYEQYF

V: TRBV5-1
D: .
J: TRBJ1-4
size: .
DNA: TGCGCCAGCAGATCTTACAGTGCAACTAATGAAAAACTGTTTTTT
CDR3: CASRSYSATNEKLFF

V: TRBV9
D: .
J: TRBJ1-6
size: .
DNA: TGTGCCAGCAGCGAGGGTGGACAGTATAATTCACCCCTCCACTTT
CDR3: CASSEGGQYNSPLHF

V: TRBV19
D: .
J: TRBJ1-5
size: .
DNA: TGTGCCAGTAGTATTACCCTGACAGGTTATGGTCAGCCCCAGCATTTT
CDR3: CASSITLTGYGQPQHF

V: TRBV7-2
D: TRBD1
J: TRBJ1-1
size: .
DNA: TGTGCCAGCAGCTTAAGCAGGACAGGTAACACTGAAGCTTTCTTT
CDR3: CASSLSRTGNTEAFF

V: TRBV3-1/TRBV3-2
D: TRBD2
J: TRBJ2-7
size: .
DNA: TGTGCCAGCAGCCAACTTACTAGCGGGAGGGGGCCCTACGAGCAGTACTTC
CDR3: CASSQLTSGRGPYEQYF

V: TRBV30
D: .
J: TRBJ2-7
size: few
DNA: TGTGCCTGGAGCTTCCCCAGGGGTCGGAGCTCCTACGAGCAGTACTTC
CDR3: CAWSFPRGRSSYEQYF

V: TRBV30
D: TRBD1
J: TRBJ2-7
size: .
DNA: TGTGCCTGGACGACAGGGAGCAACTACGAGCAGTACTTC
CDR3: CAWTTGSNYEQYF

V: TRBV5-1
D: TRBD2
J: TRBJ2-1
size: .
DNA: TGCGCCAGCGGGATAGCGGGAGGAACTGAGCAGTTCTTC
CDR3: CASGIAGGTEQFF

V: TRBV5-6
D: TRBD1
J: TRBJ1-3
size: once
DNA: TGTGCCAGCAGCGGAACCGGGACAGGGAGGAGAAACACCATATATTTT
CDR3: CASSGTGTGRRNTIYF

V: TRBV28
D: TRBD2
J: TRBJ2-1
size: .
DNA: TGTGCCAGCAGACGTAGCGGGAGCTCCTACAATGAGCAGTTCTTC
CDR3: CASRRSGSSYNEQFF

V: TRBV27
D: TRBD1
J: TRBJ2-7
size: .
DNA: TGTGCCAGCAGCGACAGGGCACCGTACGAGCAGTACTTC
CDR3: CASSDRAPYEQYF

V: TRBV6-5
D: TRBD1
J: TRBJ2-1
size: .
DNA: TGTGCCAGCAGCCCGGGACAGGCGTCCGATGAGCAGTTCTTC
CDR3: CASSPGQASDEQFF

V: TRBV7-9
D: .
J: TRBJ1-1
size: few
DNA: TGTGCCAGCAGCTTAGCAGCTCCCCGGGGGTCTGAAGCTTTCTTT
CDR3: CASSLAAPRGSEAFF

V: TRBV7-9
D: TRBD1
J: TRBJ1-4
size: .
DNA: TGTGCCAGCAGCCCCAGACAGGGAGCTAATGAAAAACTGTTTTTT
CDR3: CASSPRQGANEKLFF

V: TRBV2
D: TRBD1
J: TRBJ1-1
size: .
DNA: TGTGCCAGCAGGGACAGGGTTCGCACTGAAGCTTTCTTT
CDR3: CASRDRVRTEAFF

V: TRBV6-6
D: TRBD2
J: TRBJ2-7
size: .
DNA: TGTGCCAGCAGAGATGGGACTAGCCCAACCTACGAGCAGTACTTC
CDR3: CASRDGTSPTYEQYF

V: TRBV7-2
D: TRBD2
J: TRBJ2-7
size: .
DNA: TGTGCCAGCAGCCCGTTTAGCGGGAGCACCTACGAGCAGTACTTC
CDR3: CASSPFSGSTYEQYF

V: TRBV13
D: .
J: TRBJ2-3
size: .
DNA: TGTGCCAGCAGCTTGGCTAGGACTGCGTCTTTT
CDR3: CASSLARTASF

V: TRBV27
D: TRBD2
J: TRBJ2-7
size: .
DNA: TGTGCCAGCAGTTCGGCGGGAGAATACGAGCAGTACTTC
CDR3: CASSSAGEYEQYF

V: TRBV9
D: TRBD1
J: TRBJ1-2
size: few
DNA: TGTGCCAGCAGAGGGGGACAGTCCTATGGCTACACCTTC
CDR3: CASRGGQSYGYTF

V: TRBV5-1
D: TRBD2
J: TRBJ2-7
size: .
DNA: TGCGCCAGCAGCTTTGGACTAGCGGGAGGCTCCCACGAGCAGTACTTC
CDR3: CASSFGLAGGSHEQYF

V: TRBV19
D: TRBD1
J: TRBJ1-2
size: .
DNA: TGTGCCAGTAGAGAACCGGGACAGGGAATCTATGGCTACACCTTC
CDR3: CASREPGQGIYGYTF

V: TRBV6-5
D: .
J: TRBJ2-2
size: .
DNA: TGTGCCAGCAGTTACGTGGCTCGGGGCACCGGGGAGCTGTTTTTT
CDR3: CASSYVARGTGELFF

V: TRBV4-2
D: .
J: TRBJ1-6
size: .
DNA: TGTGCCAGCAGCCAACCCCAACGGGGGGGTTCACCCCTCCACTTT
CDR3: CASSQPQRGGSPLHF

V: TRBV28
D: TRBD1
J: TRBJ1-2
size: .
DNA: TGTGCCAGCAGACAGACAGGGAACTATGGCTACACCTTC
CDR3: CASRQTGNYGYTF

V: TRBV10-1
D: .
J: TRBJ2-3
size: .
DNA: TGCGCCAGCAGCGGGGGGCTACCCCCGGCGGGGGATACGCAGTATTTT
CDR3: CASSGGLPPAGDTQYF

V: TRBV7-8
D: .
J: TRBJ2-1
size: .
DNA: TGTGCCAGCAGCTCCCTTGTGCGGGCTGAGCAGTTCTTC
CDR3: CASSSLVRAEQFF

V: TRBV7-6
D: TRBD1
J: TRBJ1-3
size: .
DNA: TGTGCCAGCAGCTTAGCCGGACGGACAGGAGTCTCTGGAAACACCATATATTTT
CDR3: CASSLAGRTGVSGNTIYF

V: TRBV19
D: .
J: TRBJ1-1
size: .
DNA: TGTGCCAGTAGTATTTCCCAAAACACTGAAGCTTTCTTT
CDR3: CASSISQNTEAFF

V: TRBV7-2
D: .
J: TRBJ1-6
size: once
DNA: TGTGCCAGCAGCTTAGTTACCGGGAGCTATAATTCACCCCTCCACTTT
CDR3: CASSLVTGSYNSPLHF

V: TRBV5-8
D: .
J: TRBJ1-2
size: .
DNA: TGTGCCAGCAGCTTGGGGCAGGGATTGACTAACTATGGCTACACCTTC
CDR3: CASSLGQGLTNYGYTF